This record concerns one TCR beta chain sequence. This record belongs to a study of human T cells and chemical hapten exposure. TCRdb analysed the RACE reads with MiXCR anew, one entry per CDR3 protein. Of some 64,000 distinct CDR3 sequences listed, approximately 10% are singletons. The germline gives CDR1 SSHAT, CDR2 FNYEAQ (reference sequence). The CDR3 extends over 18 amino acids. Trimming removed 5 bases from V and 4 bases from J; junction bases left unmatched: 13. Specified time point: patch test 3, about 24 weeks after DPC sensitization. This sample's treatment: therapeutic diphenylcyclopropenone sensitization with weekly scalp DPC.

The chain links TRBV7-7 to TRBJ2-3, with 12 bases matching TRBD2. The source of this sequence is a woman in her twenties or thirties with alopecia areata. Some clones in this sample may be carry-over from other donors' samples. This sample comprised whole blood, obtained in connection with sensitization to the hapten diphenylcyclopropenone (DPC). CDR3 sequence: CASSPHSSGGAGPDTQYF. The CDR3 region has the DNA TGTGCCAGCAGCCCCCACTCTAGCGGGGGGGCCGGCCCAGATACGCAGTATTTT.